This T cell receptor beta chain stems from a study of OX40 agonist ivuxolimab in advanced cancers. Study-wide context: Dose-escalation cases comprised hepatocellular carcinoma, melanoma, renal cell or head and neck cancer. Partial response was recorded in three patients: one hepatocellular carcinoma and two cutaneous melanoma cases.

It was autoimmune disease history or systemic immunosuppression that excluded patients. There are 12 residues in the CDR3. The germline V gene has CDR1 SGHNT and CDR2 YENEEA. Trimming removed 5 bases from V and 9 bases from J, with 12 bases in between. The protocol was immunoSEQ multiplex PCR, while the TCRdb copy is restricted to in-frame clones and leaves out a portion. The sample carries tens of thousands of clones, less than 90% recorded once. This specimen consisted of CD4+ or CD8+ T cells sorted from blood, obtained in a trial of the OX40 agonist ivuxolimab. The chain carries TRBV11-3 and TRBJ2-3; TRBD2 might be the D (5 bases). The sequence derives from an adult with an advanced solid tumor such as melanoma, head and neck, liver or kidney cancer. CDR3 coding DNA: TGTGCCAGCAGCCCCGTTGGCGGGACGCAGTATTTT. This translates into CASSPVGGTQYF.